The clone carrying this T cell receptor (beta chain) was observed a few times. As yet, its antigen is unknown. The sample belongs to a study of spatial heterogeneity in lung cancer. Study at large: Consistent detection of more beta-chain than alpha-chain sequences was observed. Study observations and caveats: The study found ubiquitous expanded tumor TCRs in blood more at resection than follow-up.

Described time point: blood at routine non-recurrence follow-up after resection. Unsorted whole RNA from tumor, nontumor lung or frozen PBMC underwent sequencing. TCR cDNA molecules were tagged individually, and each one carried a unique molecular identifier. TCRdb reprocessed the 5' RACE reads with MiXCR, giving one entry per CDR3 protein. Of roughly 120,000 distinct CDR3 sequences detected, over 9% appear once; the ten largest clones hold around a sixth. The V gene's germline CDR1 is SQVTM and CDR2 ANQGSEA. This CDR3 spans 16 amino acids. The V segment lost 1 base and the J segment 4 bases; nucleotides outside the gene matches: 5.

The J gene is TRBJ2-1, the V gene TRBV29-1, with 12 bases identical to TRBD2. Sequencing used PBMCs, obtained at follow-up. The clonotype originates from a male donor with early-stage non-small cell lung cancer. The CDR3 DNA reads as TGCAGCGTTGAAGCTGGACTAGCGGGGTCTTACAATGAGCAGTTCTTC. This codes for CSVEAGLAGSYNEQFF.